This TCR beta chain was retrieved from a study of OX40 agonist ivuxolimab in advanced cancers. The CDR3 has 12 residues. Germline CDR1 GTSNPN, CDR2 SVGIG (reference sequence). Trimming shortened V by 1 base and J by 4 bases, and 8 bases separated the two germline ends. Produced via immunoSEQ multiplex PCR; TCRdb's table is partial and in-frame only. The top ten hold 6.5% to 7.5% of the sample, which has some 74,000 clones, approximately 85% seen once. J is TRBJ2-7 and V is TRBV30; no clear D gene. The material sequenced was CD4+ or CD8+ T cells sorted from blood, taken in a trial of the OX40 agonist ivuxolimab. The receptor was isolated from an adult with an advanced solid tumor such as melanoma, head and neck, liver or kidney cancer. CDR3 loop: CAWSESRYEQYF. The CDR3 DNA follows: TGTGCCTGGAGTGAAAGCAGGTACGAGCAGTACTTC.